This T cell receptor (beta chain) comes out of a study of CD8 T cells in Susac syndrome. Reverse transcription of roughly 0.45 to 1 ug RNA was carried out with random hexamers. TCRdb itself ran the immunoSEQ multiplex PCR reads through MiXCR, one entry per CDR3 protein. In the table there are roughly 60,000 distinct CDR3 sequences, approximately 92% of which are singletons. Germline V lookup: CDR1 GTSNPN, CDR2 SVGIG (reference sequence). The CDR3 loop spans 15 amino acids. J gave up 0 bases and V 2 bases, and 4 bases lay outside the gene matches. The TCR originated in a human donor in good health. The sample comprised CD8+ T cells from PBMCs. The chain has TRBV30 and TRBJ2-7, with TRBD2 matching 10 bases. The CDR3 DNA reads as TGTGCCTGGAGTACCGGGACTAGCGACTCCTACGAGCAGTACTTC. Its translation: CAWSTGTSDSYEQYF.